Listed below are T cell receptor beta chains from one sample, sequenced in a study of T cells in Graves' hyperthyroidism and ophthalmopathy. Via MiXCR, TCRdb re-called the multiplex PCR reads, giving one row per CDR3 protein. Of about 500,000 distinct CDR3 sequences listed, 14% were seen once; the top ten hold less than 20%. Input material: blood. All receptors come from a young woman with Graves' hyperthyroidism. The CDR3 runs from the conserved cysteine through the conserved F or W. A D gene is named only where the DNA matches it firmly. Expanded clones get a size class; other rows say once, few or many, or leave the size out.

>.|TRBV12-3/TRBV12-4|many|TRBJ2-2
TGTGCCAGCAGTTTTGAGCGATATTCGAACACCGGGGAGCTGTTTTTT
CASSFERYSNTGELFF
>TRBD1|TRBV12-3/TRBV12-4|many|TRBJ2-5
TGTGCCAGCAGGGGGACAGGGAAAGAGTCCCAGTACTTC
CASRGTGKESQYF
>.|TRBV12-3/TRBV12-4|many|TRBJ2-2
TGTGCCAGCAGTCTGTGGGGCGCTTCGAACACCGGGGAGCTGTTTTTT
CASSLWGASNTGELFF
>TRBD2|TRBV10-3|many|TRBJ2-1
TGTGCCATCAGTGATGGACCAGCGGGAGAAACCTACAATGAGCAGTTCTTC
CAISDGPAGETYNEQFF
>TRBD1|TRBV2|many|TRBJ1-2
TGTGCCAACACCAGGGACAGGACCAACTATGGCTACACCTTC
CANTRDRTNYGYTF
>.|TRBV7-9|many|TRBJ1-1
TGTGCCAGCAGCTTAACGGGTTACGGGAACACTGAAGCTTTCTTT
CASSLTGYGNTEAFF
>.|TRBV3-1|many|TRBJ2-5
TGTGCCAGCAGCCAAGAGAGGGCGGCCGTGTCCCAAGAGACCCAGTACTTC
CASSQERAAVSQETQYF
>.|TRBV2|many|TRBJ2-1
TGTGCCAGCGGGATACAGGGTTCCTCCTACAATGAGCAGTTCTTC
CASGIQGSSYNEQFF
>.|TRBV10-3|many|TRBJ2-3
TGTGCCATCAGTGAGTCTCCCCCGGGCACAGATACGCAGTATTTT
CAISESPPGTDTQYF
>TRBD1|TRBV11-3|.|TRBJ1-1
TGTGCCAGCAGCCCACGGGACAGGGTTACCCACACTGAAGCTTTCTTT
CASSPRDRVTHTEAFF
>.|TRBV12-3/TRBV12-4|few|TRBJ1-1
TGTGCCAGCAGTGTCTATGGGACCTCGAACACTGAAGCTTTCTTT
CASSVYGTSNTEAFF
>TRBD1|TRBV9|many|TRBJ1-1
TGTGCCAGCAGCGTAGCGGTACAGGGGGGAAACACTGAAGCTTTCTTT
CASSVAVQGGNTEAFF
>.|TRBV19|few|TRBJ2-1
TGTGCCAGTAGTATACTCGGAGAATTCTACAGGGATCCCTACAATGAGCAGTTCTTC
CASSILGEFYRDPYNEQFF
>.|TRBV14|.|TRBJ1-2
TGTGCCAGCAGCCACCAGACTTATGGCTACACCTTC
CASSHQTYGYTF
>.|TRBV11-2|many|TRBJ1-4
TGTGCCAGCAGCTTATGGTTCACAAGTGGGGTCAATGAAAAACTGTTTTTT
CASSLWFTSGVNEKLFF
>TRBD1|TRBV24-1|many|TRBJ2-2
TGTGCCACCAGTGATCTTGGACAGGGCCCGAACACCGGGGAGCTGTTTTTT
CATSDLGQGPNTGELFF
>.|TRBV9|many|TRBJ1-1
TGTGCCAGCAGCGTAGCCAGCATGAACACTGAAGCTTTCTTT
CASSVASMNTEAFF
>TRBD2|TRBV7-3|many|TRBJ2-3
TGTGCCAGCAGCTTAACGGGGACTAGCGGGTTAGATACGCAGTATTTT
CASSLTGTSGLDTQYF
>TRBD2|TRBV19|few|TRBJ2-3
TGTGCCAGTAGTATAGATCGAGGTAGCGGGGGATTAGATACGCAGTATTTT
CASSIDRGSGGLDTQYF
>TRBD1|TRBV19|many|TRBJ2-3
TGTGCCAGCGTTAAGAGGACAGGCCACACAGATACGCAGTATTTT
CASVKRTGHTDTQYF
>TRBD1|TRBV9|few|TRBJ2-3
TGTGCCAGCAGCGTACGGGGACAGGGCACAGATACGCAGTATTTT
CASSVRGQGTDTQYF
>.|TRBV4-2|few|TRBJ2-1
TGTGCCAGCAGCCAAGATGAGGGAATGAATGAGCAGTTCTTC
CASSQDEGMNEQFF
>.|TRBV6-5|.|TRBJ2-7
TGTGCCAGCAGTTACTCGATGTCAAAGGAGGGTCTTACCTACGAGCAGTACTTC
CASSYSMSKEGLTYEQYF
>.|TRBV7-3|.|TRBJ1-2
TGTGCCAGCAGCCCAACCGGACGAGGGACACGGTATGGCTACACCTTC
CASSPTGRGTRYGYTF
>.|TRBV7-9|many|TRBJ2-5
TGTGCCAGCAGCCCGTGGGACCGAAAAGAGACCCAGTACTTC
CASSPWDRKETQYF
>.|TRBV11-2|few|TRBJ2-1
TGTGCCACCGGACTGTCCCCGTTAAGGGGTCAGAACAATGAGCAGTTCTTC
CATGLSPLRGQNNEQFF
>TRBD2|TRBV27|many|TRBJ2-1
TGTGCCAGCAGTTTAGGGGCTAGCGGGTACTACAATGAGCAGTTCTTC
CASSLGASGYYNEQFF
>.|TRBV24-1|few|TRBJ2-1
TGTGCCACCAGTGACAACGGACAAGAACAGTTCTTC
CATSDNGQEQFF
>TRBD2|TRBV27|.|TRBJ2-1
TGTGCCAGCAGTGATTTGCGAACTAGCGGGAAGGAGACAATGATTGAGCAGTTCTTC
CASSDLRTSGKETMIEQFF
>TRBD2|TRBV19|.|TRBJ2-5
TGTGCCAGTAGTAATATGGGACTAGCGGAAGAGACCCAGTACTTC
CASSNMGLAEETQYF
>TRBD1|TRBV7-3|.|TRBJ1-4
TGTGCCAGCAGCTGGACAGGGGGTGAAAAACTGTTTTTT
CASSWTGGEKLFF
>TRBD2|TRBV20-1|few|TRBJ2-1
TGCAGTGCTAGAGATCCAGGAGTAGCGGGATTGTATGAGCAGTTCTTC
CSARDPGVAGLYEQFF
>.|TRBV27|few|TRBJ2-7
TGTGCCAGCAGTTTATCGGGGCAGGGACCCTACGAGCAGTACTTC
CASSLSGQGPYEQYF
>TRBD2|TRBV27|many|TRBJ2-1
TGTGCCAGCCAAAATAACCAAGCGGGAGGCAATGAGCAGTTCTTC
CASQNNQAGGNEQFF
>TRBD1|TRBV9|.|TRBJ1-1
TGTGCCAGCAGCGTACTGGGACAGATTCCTGAAGCTTTCTTT
CASSVLGQIPEAFF
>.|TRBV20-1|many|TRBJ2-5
TGCAGTGCTAGAGGAAAGCGGGAGACCCAGTACTTC
CSARGKRETQYF
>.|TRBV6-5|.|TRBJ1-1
TGTGCCAGCGTTGTGTCGATCACTGAAGCTTTCTTT
CASVVSITEAFF
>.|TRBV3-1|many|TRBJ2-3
TGTGCCAGCAGACCCCAGGGGGGAACAGATACGCAGTATTTT
CASRPQGGTDTQYF
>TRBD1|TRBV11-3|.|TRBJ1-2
TGTGCCAGCAGCTTAGAAGACAGGGGGCACGATGGCTACACCTTC
CASSLEDRGHDGYTF
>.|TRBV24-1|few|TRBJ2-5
TGTGCCACCAGAGGTTTCCGCCAAGAGACCCAGTACTTC
CATRGFRQETQYF
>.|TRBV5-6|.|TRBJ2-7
TGTGCCAGCAGCTTGGCCGGTAACTACCTCTATCCCGAGCAGTACTTC
CASSLAGNYLYPEQYF
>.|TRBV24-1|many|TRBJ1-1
TGTGCCACCAGTGATAGGTCGGGGACTGAAGCTTTCTTT
CATSDRSGTEAFF
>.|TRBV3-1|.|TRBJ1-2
TGTGCCAGCTTCGGAGGGACTTCCTATGGCTACACCTTC
CASFGGTSYGYTF
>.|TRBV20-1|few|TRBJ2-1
TGCAGTGCTAAAAATCCCTTGGCGAGTTGGGTGTACAATGAGCAGTTCTTC
CSAKNPLASWVYNEQFF
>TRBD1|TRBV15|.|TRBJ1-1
TGTGCCACCAGCAGAGTTGGGGGACAGGGCTGGACTGAAGCTTTCTTT
CATSRVGGQGWTEAFF
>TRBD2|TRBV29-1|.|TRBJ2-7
TGCAGCGTTGAAGGGACTAGCGGTGGCGAGCAGTACTTC
CSVEGTSGGEQYF